This entry concerns a single T cell receptor beta chain. Its cognate antigen is unknown. The authors sequenced TCR beta from blood CD8+ and CD4+ T cells. Negative isolation was used for CD8+ and CD4+ T cells and FACS enrichment for TEMRA cells. The data were taken from a study of CD8 T cells in Susac syndrome. Study findings and constraints: A relatively small number of individuals underwent TCR sequencing and HLA analysis.

RNA amounts of roughly 0.45 to 1 ug underwent reverse transcription with random hexamers. immunoSEQ multiplex PCR amplified TCR beta CDR3 across 54 Vbeta, 13 Jbeta. TCRdb passed the immunoSEQ multiplex PCR reads through MiXCR, listing each CDR3 protein once. The table shows 110,000 to 150,000 distinct CDR3 sequences, with about 94% occurring only once. The CDR3 consists of 17 residues. Germline V gene sequence: CDR1 MNHEY, CDR2 SMNVEV (reference sequence). The V end was cut by 5 bases, the J end by 6 bases, with 23 bases between. This receptor was obtained from a human donor in good health. Material: CD8+ T cells from PBMCs. The V call is TRBV27, the J call TRBJ2-1; tentative D call: TRBD1 (6 bases). The CDR3 sequence: CASSLLFQGLNRNEQFF. DNA for the CDR3: TGTGCCAGCAGTCTTCTTTTTCAGGGGTTGAATCGCAATGAGCAGTTCTTC.